This T cell receptor beta chain appears in the sequencing data of a study of beta chain features in type 1 diabetes. The CDR3 is made up of 13 amino acids. From germline, CDR1 is SNHLY and CDR2 FYNNEI. The ends were cut back, 7 bases at V and 1 base at J, with 10 bases in the middle. General study results and limits: In comparison with healthy donors, patients had naive, central memory and Treg TCRB repertoires that appeared more similar. Individuals with type 1 diabetes displayed fewer insertions and more deletions at VDJ junctions. In all four CD4+ subsets, TCRB CDR3 length was significantly, moderately reduced in type 1 diabetes. High TCR expression in some cells could lead to their over-representation in cDNA sequencing.

In the case of this clone: The antigen remains unidentified.

Investigators reverse transcribed all isolated RNA, so they sequenced expressed TCRB transcripts. Clones were read by immunoSEQ multiplex PCR, and TCRdb kept only the in-frame ones, dropping some. The table shows under 300,000 clones, with around 24% occurring only once. The chain links TRBV2 to TRBJ2-5; no clear D gene. The source material was naive CD4+ T cells from blood. This receptor was obtained from a woman in her 30s with type 1 diabetes. CDR3 sequence (DNA): TGTGCCAGCAAGCTAGACCTCCAAGAGACCCAGTACTTC. The encoded protein is CASKLDLQETQYF. The full variable domain, completed using reference TRBV2 and TRBJ2-5, is EPEVTQTPSHQVTQMGQEVILRCVPISNHLYFYWYRQILGQKVEFLVSFYNNEISEKSEIFDDQFSVERPDGSNFTLKIRSTKLEDSAMYFCASKLDLQETQYFGPGTRLLVL.